This TCR beta chain was observed in a study of CD8 T cells in Susac syndrome. The germline gives CDR1 SGHTA, CDR2 FQGNSA. The CDR3 is 13 residues long. Trimming cost V 5 bases and J 5 bases, with 10 bases left between them. The study sequenced TCR beta in blood CD8+ and CD4+ T cells. Controls were drawn from healthy donors and were matched for age and sex. With random hexamers, reverse transcription was performed on about 0.5 to 1 ug of RNA. Amplification of TCR beta CDR3 across 54 Vbeta and 13 Jbeta was performed with immunoSEQ multiplex PCR. TCRdb called the immunoSEQ multiplex PCR reads again in MiXCR, with one record for every CDR3 protein. The table shows some 180,000 distinct CDR3 sequences, with about 95% occurring only once.

This sequence was found in a human donor in good health. This chain connects TRBV7-2 to TRBJ2-1; maybe TRBD2 (6 bases). Sequencing was carried out using CD4+ T cells from PBMCs. This CDR3 reads CASSRGLHNEQFF. CDR3 DNA sequence: TGTGCCAGCAGCCGGGGACTCCACAATGAGCAGTTCTTC.